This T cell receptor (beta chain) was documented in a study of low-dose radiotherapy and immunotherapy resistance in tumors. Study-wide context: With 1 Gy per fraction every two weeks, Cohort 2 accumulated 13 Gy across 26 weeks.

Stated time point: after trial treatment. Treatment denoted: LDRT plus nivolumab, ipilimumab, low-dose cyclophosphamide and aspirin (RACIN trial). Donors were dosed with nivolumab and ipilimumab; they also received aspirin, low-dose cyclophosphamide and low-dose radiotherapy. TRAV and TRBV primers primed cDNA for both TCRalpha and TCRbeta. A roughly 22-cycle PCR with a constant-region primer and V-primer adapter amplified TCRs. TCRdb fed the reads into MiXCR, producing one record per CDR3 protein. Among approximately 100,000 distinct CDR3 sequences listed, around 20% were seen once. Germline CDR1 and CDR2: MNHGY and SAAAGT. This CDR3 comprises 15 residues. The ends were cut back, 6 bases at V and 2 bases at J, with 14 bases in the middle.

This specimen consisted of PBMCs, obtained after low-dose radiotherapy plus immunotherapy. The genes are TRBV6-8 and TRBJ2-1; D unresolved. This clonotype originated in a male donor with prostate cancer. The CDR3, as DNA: TGTGCCAGCAGATCCGCCCCGCCGGCCTACAATGAGCAGTTCTTC. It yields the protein CASRSAPPAYNEQFF.